This passage covers 13 T cell receptor beta chains from one sample sequenced in a study of tumor and adjacent non-tumor tissue in lung cancer. The library came from three nested PCR rounds adapted from ARM-PCR protocols. MiXCR, run by TCRdb on the multiplex PCR reads, gives a single entry per CDR3 protein. The data hold 220,000 or so distinct CDR3 sequences, with 70% to 75% observed a single time. RNA was extracted from bulk tissue without any cell sorting. The sequencing input was lung tumor tissue. Receptors were obtained from a man aged 55-75 years with non-small cell lung cancer.

The V gene is TRBV12-3 or TRBV12-4, the J gene TRBJ2-1; maybe TRBD2 (5 bases). This CDR3 spans 14 amino acids. Trimming removed 9 bases from V and 9 bases from J, with 21 bases in between. DNA for the CDR3: TGTGCCAGGAGACCCAACGGAGACTATCCTGAGCAGTTCTTC. This gives the protein CARRPNGDYPEQFF.

This rearrangement joins TRBV20-1 to TRBJ2-5, with D possibly TRBD2 on 5 matching bases. Looked up from germline, CDR1 is DFQATT and CDR2 is SNEGSKA (reference sequence). Between the trimmed V and J ends, which lost 0 bases and 4 bases, there was a span of 9 bases. CDR3 size: 13 residues. CDR3 DNA sequence: TGCAGTGCTAGAGAGCGAGGGTCAGAGACCCAGTACTTC. This encodes CSARERGSETQYF.

This clonotype was picked up many times. The chain recombines TRBV6-5 with TRBJ2-5; TRBD1 agrees at 7 bases. V dropped 5 bases and J dropped 4; count of bases not matched to a gene: 13. The CDR3 runs 16 residues. Germline V gives CDR1 MNHEY, CDR2 SVGAGI. The CDR3 protein is CASSPSTGSEGETQYF. The CDR3 region has the DNA TGTGCCAGCAGTCCTTCGACAGGGTCGGAAGGAGAGACCCAGTACTTC.

With regard to this clonotype: A much larger clone lies one base from this, so it may be a read error. The chain is built from TRBV19 and TRBJ1-5, with D maybe TRBD1 (5 bases). The CDR3 length is 17 residues. Germline V lookup: CDR1 LNHDA, CDR2 SQIVND (reference sequence). The CDR3 region has the DNA TGTGCCAGTAGTGGGCAGGGCCTAACTAAAGGCAATCAGACCCAGCATTTT. It is translated as CASSGQGLTKGNQTQHF.

A remark on this clonotype: This may come from a read error, since a much larger clone is one base off. This chain connects TRBV29-1 to TRBJ2-4; TRBD1 matches 7 bases. The V gene end was trimmed by 6 bases and the J gene end by 6 bases; junction bases not matched to a gene: 11. The germline V gene has CDR1 SQVTM and CDR2 ANQGSEA. This CDR3 is 14 amino acids long. The CDR3 spells CSVRRDSEGNIQYF. As DNA, the CDR3 is TGCAGCGTCCGCCGGGACAGCGAAGGAAACATTCAGTACTTC.

The chain employs TRBV11-2 and TRBJ2-6; 9 nucleotides agree with TRBD1. There are 17 residues in the CDR3. CDR1 and CDR2 (germline): SGHAT, FQNNGV. CDR3 coding DNA: TGTGCTAGCGGCCTGGACAGGGGCTACTCTGGGGCCAACGTCCTGACTTTC. Translating gives CASGLDRGYSGANVLTF.

CDR3 DNA sequence: TGCACTGAAGCACCTCCGAACACTGAAGCTTTCTTT. Residues: CTEAPPNTEAFF. This chain uses TRBV20-1 with TRBJ1-1; D is unclear. CDR3 length: 12 residues. Germline V gene lookup returns CDR1 DFQATT and CDR2 SNEGSKA (reference sequence).

A remark on this clonotype: The junction departs from the called germline gene at one end, perhaps through a read error. This chain joins TRBV11-2 and TRBJ2-1, with D possibly being TRBD1 (6 bases). This CDR3 is built from 15 residues. Germline loops: CDR1 SGHAT, CDR2 FQNNGV. CDR3 in DNA: TGTACCAGCACCCTGGACAGAGGAGAGTACAATGAGGAGTTCTTC. Protein: CTSTLDRGEYNEEFF.

Points on this clonotype: The final CDR3 position lacks the conserved phenylalanine or tryptophan, pointing to a likely read error. The genes are TRBV12-3 or TRBV12-4 and TRBJ2-3; D gene uncertain. The CDR3 totals 13 residues. Trimming removed 10 bases at V and 2 bases at J, with 13 bases between. The CDR3 DNA follows: TGTGCCATCACCCCCGTTAACACAGATACGCAGTATTCT. Translating gives CAITPVNTDTQYS.

To note about this clonotype: One end of the junction varies from germline; a read error may be responsible. J is TRBJ2-3 and V is TRBV20-1, with a tentative D call TRBD2 (5 bases). The CDR3 has 15 residues. Germline V gene lookup returns CDR1 DFQATT and CDR2 SNEGSKA (reference sequence). In DNA form, the CDR3 reads TGCAGTACTAATAGGCGGGTATTGGGCACAGATACACAGTATTTT. Protein: CSTNRRVLGTDTQYF.

Points on this clonotype: This clone may be a read error of a much larger clone one base away. V usage is TRBV30 and J usage is TRBJ2-4; D gene unclear. The CDR3 loop spans 14 amino acids. The V and J ends lost 0 bases and 0 bases respectively, with 6 bases between them. Germline-derived CDR1 and CDR2 are GTSNPN and SVGIG (reference sequence). DNA for the CDR3: TGTGCCTGGAGTGTGGTACTAGCCAAAAACATTCAGTACTTC. It yields the protein CAWSVVLAKNIQYF.

The count of this clonotype is one. The chain combines TRBV20-1 with TRBJ2-7, with no clear D. CDR1 is DFQATT, CDR2 SNEGSKA, per germline (reference sequence). V was clipped by 0 bases and J by 6 bases, with 9 bases between them. The CDR3 has 12 amino acids. CDR3 coding DNA: TGCAGTGCTAGAGAGAACCTGGGCGAGCAGTACTTC. Its protein is CSARENLGEQYF.

The rearrangement links TRBV5-6 to TRBJ1-2; 7 positions match TRBD1. V shed 3 bases, J shed 5 bases, and the junction held 7 bases outside the gene matches. The CDR3 extends over 14 amino acids. CDR1 and CDR2 (germline): SGHDT, YYEEEE. CDR3 region: CASSSGTAIYGYTF. Here the CDR3 DNA reads TGTGCCAGCAGCTCCGGGACAGCTATATATGGCTACACCTTC.